This T cell receptor (beta chain) was identified during a study of cytomegalovirus exposure and HLA in healthy donors. CDR3 length: 14 amino acids. CDR1 and CDR2 from the germline V gene are SNHLY and FYNNEI. V lost 6 bases to trimming and J lost 2 bases, with 13 bases between them. In the case of this clone: Its antigen remains unknown.

Study-wide results and caveats: Three chains linked to CMV were shown in vitro to be specific for CMV antigens. Available immune exposure information was restricted to CMV serostatus only. A few V segments could not be told apart, such as TRBV6-2 and TRBV6-3, and were left out. Earlier results showed most TCR beta V segments being productive about 87% or about 30% of the time.

PCR involved 60 Vbeta and 13 Jbeta primers. Assay: immunoSEQ multiplex PCR; the TCRdb copy retains only in-frame clones and omits some. Its listing shows approximately 110,000 clones. The chain joins TRBV2 to TRBJ1-2; D remains ambiguous. The specimen sequenced was PBMCs. The clonotype comes from a man in his forties in good health and CMV-seronegative. CDR3 DNA sequence: TGTGCCAGCAGCGAGACTCTGATGAACTATGGCTACACCTTC. Translated: CASSETLMNYGYTF.